A selection of T cell receptor beta chains follows, all from one sample in a study of identical twins. MiXCR, run by TCRdb on the 5' RACE reads, gives a single entry per CDR3 protein. The table has hundreds of thousands of distinct CDR3 sequences, roughly 26% seen once. This sample was also put to use in a study of T cells expressing NK-cell markers.

The specimen sequenced was CD4+ T cells sorted from blood. The receptors originated from a woman aged 18-30 years in good health. Each CDR3 is given with its conserved first and last residue. Size is omitted from some rows. Given values are once, few, many or a class for expanded clones.

- TRBV20-1 CSARGTSHEQYF
- TRBV5-1 CASSLVDAVYNEQFF
few TRBV12-3/TRBV12-4 CASSLRQYGYTF
many TRBV20-1 CSAEGLAGGLNEQFF
- TRBV5-1 CASSLDAGYTEAFF
few TRBV7-2 CASSDTLGPFGETQYF
- TRBV5-4 CASSFSAGGPPDTQYF
- TRBV6-5 CASTLGRTEAFF
- TRBV9 CASSIRASGLNEQFF
- TRBV7-2 CASSLGAAETQYF
- TRBV20-1 CSARGPGVSYNEQFF
few TRBV7-2 CASTLWWEDAKNIQYF
few TRBV20-1 CSVPGRTNYGYTF
- TRBV6-1 CASRQTGIFGEQYF
- TRBV5-1 CASSLVAGEWNEQFF
many TRBV6-2/TRBV6-3 CASRTSRGSGNEQFF
many TRBV10-3 CAIGVGGGTEAFF
few TRBV20-1 CSAREGTGNTEAFF
- TRBV20-1 CSAQTGHLNTGELFF
- TRBV10-3 CAISEIIGAQYF
- TRBV6-1 CASSRTSGTPLDEQFF
few TRBV11-2 CASSFVTGDSYEQYF
- TRBV7-2 CASSPALRQFF
many TRBV6-5 CASSSGAYEQYF
- TRBV20-1 CSAEWGQGGNEQFF
few TRBV28 CASSSGGGTDTQYF
few TRBV20-1 CSARDPRTGVSNQPQHF
- TRBV5-1 CASSLGDSTDTQYF
few TRBV7-2 CASSTKTSSYNEQFF
few TRBV12-3/TRBV12-4 CASSYGTGRSGELFF
many TRBV5-1 CASSIALGGTQYF
few TRBV9 CASSVHVAGETQYF
few TRBV29-1 CSVVQSSYNEQFF
- TRBV7-2 CASSLAGTGGREQFF
few TRBV12-3/TRBV12-4 CASSFGGRSYNEQFF
- TRBV9 CASSAGHPGANTGELFF
- TRBV5-1 CASSIPGTESGANVLTF
- TRBV20-1 CSASGGGTYEQYF
- TRBV2 CASSDRVQRDYEQYF
- TRBV12-3/TRBV12-4 CASSSLGGTAYEQYF
- TRBV29-1 CSVRADTYEQYF
many TRBV12-5 CASGLVVARGHRGNEQFF
- TRBV6-6 CASRHTFSEQYF
few TRBV2 CASSPDRGLTF
few TRBV7-2 CASSWDRELAKNIQYF
many TRBV12-3/TRBV12-4 CASSRSGGASYEQYF
few TRBV7-2 CASSLGAGVRDREQFF
- TRBV5-1 CASSLMKGTRTYEQYF
few TRBV12-3/TRBV12-4 CASSSDGQETQYF
few TRBV20-1 CSAQLGLASDEQYF
few TRBV20-1 CSARDWQGGGYTF
- TRBV27 CASRNRDPDTEAFF
- TRBV24-1 CATSAGGGLTETQYF
- TRBV29-1 CSVVLSTEAFF